Below are 24 T cell receptor beta chains sequenced from a single sample in a study of T cell repertoires in cytomegalovirus infection. TCRdb processed the reads anew with MiXCR; each CDR3 protein has one entry. The data contain 400,000 to 550,000 distinct CDR3 sequences, 11% of them singletons. Sequencing was done on a sample of PBMCs. The receptor source for this set is a human donor in good health (CMV status not recorded). Some clones in this sample may be carry-over from other donors' samples.

This clonotype has just a few counts. The chain employs TRBV4-2 and TRBJ1-3; unclear D gene. Germline V gene data show CDR1 as LGHNA and CDR2 as YNFKEQ. V shed 0 bases and J shed 2 bases, with 14 bases lying between them. The CDR3 spans 17 residues. In DNA, the CDR3 is TGTGCCAGCAGCCAAGAGGGCGCCGGCCGTACTGGAAACACCATATATTTT. Encoded protein: CASSQEGAGRTGNTIYF.

This clonotype was found a few times. DNA for the CDR3: TGTGCCACCAGTGAGGGGGGCAGTGACGGGGAGCTGTTTTTT. Protein sequence: CATSEGGSDGELFF. The V gene is TRBV24-1, the J gene TRBJ2-2; either TRBD1 or TRBD2 may fit D (6 bases each). The CDR3 is made up of 14 amino acids. V was shortened by 4 bases and J by 7 bases, with 12 bases between the two germline ends. CDR1 and CDR2 (germline): KGHDR, SFDVKD.

This clonotype occurred a few times. The chain recombines TRBV24-1 with TRBJ2-5; a weak D match, TRBD2 (7 bases). The CDR3 has 15 residues. The germline CDR1 and CDR2 sequences are KGHDR and SFDVKD. Trimming took off 0 bases at V and 5 bases at J, with 12 bases between the two ends. CDR3 sequence reads: CATSDLRGGLETQYF. DNA for the CDR3: TGTGCCACCAGTGATTTGAGGGGGGGCCTGGAGACCCAGTACTTC.

This clonotype was seen repeatedly, ten times or more. The CDR3 region is CASSQGGQPSGNTIYF. The CDR3 coding sequence is TGTGCCAGCAGCCAGGGGGGGCAACCCTCTGGAAACACCATATATTTT. The chain is built from TRBV28 and TRBJ1-3; TRBD1 aligns across 7 bases. Germline V lookup: CDR1 MDHEN, CDR2 SYDVKM. Trimming removed 6 bases from V and 0 bases from J; junction bases left unmatched: 8. This CDR3 spans 16 amino acids.

In this sample, this clonotype turned up many times. The rearrangement uses TRBV20-1 and TRBJ2-1, with 11 bases identical to TRBD2. Germline trimming cut 3 bases from V and 0 bases from J; bases unmatched to any gene: 4. The CDR3 length is 16 residues. Germline V lookup: CDR1 DFQATT, CDR2 SNEGSKA (reference sequence). The DNA for the CDR3 is TGCAGTGCTAGGGGACTAGCGGCAAGCTCCTACAATGAGCAGTTCTTC. Protein product: CSARGLAASSYNEQFF.

This clonotype was observed many times. The rearrangement links TRBV6-6 to TRBJ1-4; no firm D call. CDR3 length equals 15 residues. Germline CDR1 and CDR2: MNHNY and SVGAGI (reference sequence). V dropped 4 bases and J dropped 0 bases, with 9 bases sitting between them. The CDR3, as DNA: TGTGCCAGCAGTTCCCATGATGCAACTAATGAAAAACTGTTTTTT. It specifies CASSSHDATNEKLFF.

CDR3 in amino acids: CASSIGPNPPQYF. The DNA for the CDR3 is TGTGCCAGTAGTATAGGGCCAAACCCTCCGCAGTATTTT. The rearrangement joins TRBV19 to TRBJ2-3; D unresolved. V lost 1 base and J lost 10, with 12 bases in between. This CDR3 is built from 13 residues. Germline-derived CDR1 and CDR2 are LNHDA and SQIVND (reference sequence). Full variable domain (missing parts from reference TRBV19 and TRBJ2-3): DGGITQSPKYLFRKEGQNVTLSCEQNLNHDAMYWYRQDPGQGLRLIYYSQIVNDFQKGDIAEGYSVSREKKESFPLTVTSAQKNPTAFYLCASSIGPNPPQYFGPGTRLTVL.

In this sample, this clonotype turned up many times. The chain carries TRBV7-2 and TRBJ2-1, with D perhaps matching TRBD1 or TRBD2 (7 bases each). CDR3 length equals 19 residues. Deletions cut 4 bases from V and 4 bases from J, with 26 bases between. Germline V gene sequence: CDR1 SGHTA, CDR2 FQGNSA. CDR3 region: CASSSGATIRGGQYNEQFF. CDR3 sequence (DNA): TGTGCCAGCAGCTCGGGGGCCACGATAAGGGGGGGACAGTACAATGAGCAGTTCTTC.

This clonotype has at least ten counts. This chain joins TRBV7-2 and TRBJ1-2; D not certain. Germline lookup yields CDR1 SGHTA and CDR2 FQGNSA. The CDR3 is 15 amino acids. V shed 2 bases and J shed 6 bases, with 16 bases lying between them. The CDR3 bases are TGTGCCAGCAGCTTAAGAGAACTCATGAGGGATGGCTACACCTTC. Protein: CASSLRELMRDGYTF.

This clonotype was seen ten or more times. The chain employs TRBV12-3 or TRBV12-4 and TRBJ1-6; tentative D call: TRBD1 (5 bases). The CDR3 loop spans 14 amino acids. The V end lost 3 bases, the J end lost 7 bases, and 10 bases lay between the germline ends. CDR3 sequence: CASSFTGENSPLHF. The CDR3 DNA follows: TGTGCCAGCAGTTTCACGGGGGAGAATTCACCCCTCCACTTT.

Note on this clonotype: A much larger clone lies a single base off, so this may be a read error. The chain joins TRBV12-3 or TRBV12-4 to TRBJ2-2, with D tentatively TRBD2 (6 bases). This CDR3 is 15 amino acids long. DNA for the CDR3: TGTGCCAGCAGCTTAGGAGGGGACTCACCGGGGGAGCTGTTTTTT. This codes for CASSLGGDSPGELFF.

Remarks on this clonotype: This clone may be a read error of a much larger clone one base away. The chain carries TRBV13 and TRBJ1-3, with D hard to call. The CDR3 loop spans 14 amino acids. The V and J ends lost 6 bases and 0 bases respectively, with 9 bases between them. Germline CDR1 is PRHDT and CDR2 is FYEKMQ (reference sequence). The CDR3 nucleotides read TGTGCCAGCAGTAGCCGGAGCTCTGGAAACACCATATATTTT. Amino acids: CASSSRSSGNTIYF.

This clonotype was detected many times. The chain couples TRBV7-2 to TRBJ2-7; D may be TRBD1 (6 bases). The CDR3 sequence is 16 residues long. The germline CDR1 and CDR2 sequences are SGHTA and FQGNSA. Trimming removed 5 bases at V and 2 bases at J, with 19 bases between. The CDR3 region is CASSDVVRQETYEQYF. CDR3 DNA: TGTGCCAGCAGCGATGTCGTCCGACAGGAGACCTACGAGCAGTACTTC.

This clonotype was seen more than once but under ten times. The chain carries TRBV29-1 and TRBJ1-2; 7 bases line up with TRBD1. Germline CDR1 SQVTM, CDR2 ANQGSEA. CDR3 length: 15 amino acids. Losses at the gene ends were 6 bases for V and 3 bases for J; bases not matched to a gene: 13. This CDR3 is CSVDTTGAGYYGYTF. The CDR3 DNA sequence: TGCAGCGTGGACACTACAGGGGCGGGGTACTATGGCTACACCTTC.

V gene TRBV3-1 combines with J gene TRBJ1-1, with unresolved D. This CDR3 has 12 amino acids. Germline CDR1 LGHDT, CDR2 YNNKEL (reference sequence). Trimming took 1 base from V and 9 from J, leaving 9 bases between them. CDR3 in amino acids: CASSQGAFQAFF. CDR3 sequence (DNA): TGTGCCAGCAGCCAAGGTGCCTTCCAAGCTTTCTTT.

Many counts were recorded for this clonotype. The V and J genes are TRBV20-1 and TRBJ2-7; D is undetermined. Trimming took off 2 bases at V and 2 bases at J, with 13 bases between the two ends. The CDR3 is 14 residues long. The germline V gene has CDR1 DFQATT and CDR2 SNEGSKA (reference sequence). The DNA for the CDR3 is TGCAGTGCTAGATACGAGCGTCGAACCTACGAGCAGTACTTC. This translates into CSARYERRTYEQYF.

This clonotype occurred many times. V gene TRBV28 combines with J gene TRBJ2-5; the D is unclear. The CDR3 is 15 residues long. Trimming shortened V by 2 bases and J by 2 bases, and 12 bases separated the two germline ends. CDR1 and CDR2 (germline): MDHEN, SYDVKM. The CDR3 region is CASSLGGWKQETQYF. The CDR3 DNA sequence: TGTGCCAGCAGTTTAGGTGGCTGGAAACAAGAGACCCAGTACTTC.

This clonotype appeared many times. The rearrangement links TRBV12-3 or TRBV12-4 to TRBJ2-7, with D hard to call. Trimming took off 1 base at V and 3 bases at J, with 7 bases between the two ends. CDR3 length: 13 residues. In DNA, the CDR3 is TGTGCCAGCAGTTTAGGGCAGCACTACGAGCAGTACTTC. Its protein is CASSLGQHYEQYF.

The table lists this clonotype with many counts. The rearrangement joins TRBV7-9 to TRBJ1-1; TRBD1 might be the D (5 bases). V lost 2 bases and J 6 bases, leaving 10 bases between the germline ends. CDR3 length: 13 residues. Looked up from germline, CDR1 is SEHNR and CDR2 is FQNEAQ (reference sequence). The CDR3 loop reads CASSLMGVPEAFF. CDR3 nucleotides: TGTGCCAGCAGCTTAATGGGGGTTCCTGAAGCTTTCTTT.

This clonotype has just a few counts. This chain connects TRBV5-5 to TRBJ2-7, with 10 bases that match TRBD1. The germline CDR1 and CDR2 sequences are SGHKS and YYEKEE (reference sequence). This CDR3 region has 14 residues. The V segment lost 3 bases and the J segment 1 base; nucleotides outside the gene matches: 1. The CDR3 bases are TGTGCCAGCAGCTGGACAGGGGGATCCTACGAGCAGTACTTC. Amino acid sequence: CASSWTGGSYEQYF.

This clonotype was seen a handful of times. V is TRBV5-5 and J is TRBJ1-5; tentative D call: TRBD1 (5 bases). The CDR3 covers 14 residues. Germline V gene lookup returns CDR1 SGHKS and CDR2 YYEKEE (reference sequence). The V gene lost 3 bases and the J gene lost 4 bases, with 11 bases spanning the gap. The CDR3 is CASSWGLTNQPQHF. In DNA, the CDR3 is TGTGCCAGCAGCTGGGGACTGACGAATCAGCCCCAGCATTTT.

The rearrangement joins TRBV14 to TRBJ2-7, with D maybe TRBD2 (5 bases). Trimming pared 4 bases from V and 2 bases from J, leaving 12 bases between. Germline V lookup: CDR1 SGHDN, CDR2 FVKESK. This CDR3 is 14 amino acids long. The DNA for the CDR3 is TGTGCCAGCAGCCGCTCCGGGGAAACCTACGAGCAGTACTTC. Its translation is CASSRSGETYEQYF.

This clonotype was found many times. The chain links TRBV12-3 or TRBV12-4 to TRBJ1-1; perhaps TRBD1 as D (6 bases). The CDR3 spans 16 residues. V was trimmed by 5 bases and J by 3 bases, leaving 19 bases between them. CDR3 protein: CASSNRLTGGYTEAFF. The CDR3, as DNA: TGTGCCAGCAGTAATCGGTTGACAGGTGGTTACACTGAAGCTTTCTTT.

This clonotype was seen many times. The chain joins TRBV5-5 to TRBJ1-2, with D possibly TRBD1 on 5 matching bases. The CDR3 loop spans 14 amino acids. Germline V gene lookup returns CDR1 SGHKS and CDR2 YYEKEE (reference sequence). V dropped 0 bases and J dropped 4 bases, with 10 bases sitting between them. The CDR3 reads CASSLEQAFYGYTF. CDR3 bases: TGTGCCAGCAGCTTGGAACAGGCATTCTATGGCTACACCTTC. Supplemented by reference TRBV5-5 and TRBJ1-2, the full variable domain reads DAGVTQSPTHLIKTRGQQVTLRCSPISGHKSVSWYQQVLGQGPQFIFQYYEKEERGRGNFPDRFSARQFPNYSSELNVNALLLGDSALYLCASSLEQAFYGYTFGSGTRLTVV.